The 18 T cell receptor beta chains given below trace back to one sample, sequenced in a study of human T cells and chemical hapten exposure. Each CDR3 protein gets one entry after TCRdb re-called the RACE reads with MiXCR. The data show about 120,000 distinct CDR3 sequences, roughly an eighth seen once. Time point defined: patch test 1, 2 weeks after DPC sensitization. This sample's treatment: therapeutic diphenylcyclopropenone sensitization with weekly scalp DPC. Material: whole blood, obtained in connection with sensitization to the hapten diphenylcyclopropenone (DPC). Receptor source: a man aged 18 to 29 with alopecia areata. Some clones in this sample may be carry-over from other donors' samples.

The V call is TRBV6-1, the J call TRBJ1-6; no clear D. V was cut by 4 bases and J by 10 bases, with 14 bases left in between. CDR3 size: 14 residues. Per germline, CDR1 MNHNS and CDR2 SASEGT. CDR3: CASSGVRSVSPLHF. CDR3 bases: TGTGCCAGCAGTGGAGTCCGGTCAGTCTCACCCCTCCACTTT.

Comment on this clonotype: No conserved phenylalanine or tryptophan is present at the end of the CDR3, so a read error is the likely explanation. Because the CDR3's place on the DNA is in doubt, the DNA is left out and the CDR3 is given as listed by TCRdb. The CDR3 loop is CASSPYVGVVFA. The rearrangement uses TRBV6-2 or TRBV6-3 and TRBJ1-6; TRBD1, the D gene given by the table, was not confirmed from the DNA. The CDR3 has 12 amino acids, counting both end residues. From germline, CDR1 is MNHEY and CDR2 SVGEGT.

The chain employs TRBV28 and TRBJ1-2, with D uncertain. V lost 4 bases, J lost 6 bases, and 9 bases lay in between. This CDR3 is built from 12 residues. In germline, CDR1 is MDHEN, CDR2 SYDVKM. The CDR3 nucleotides read TGTGCCAGCAGTTCCCCGGACCATGGCTACACCTTC. This gives the protein CASSSPDHGYTF.

The chain links TRBV4-3 to TRBJ2-4; weak D call: TRBD2 (6 bases). The V gene lost 0 bases and the J gene lost 0 bases, with 12 bases spanning the gap. Per germline, CDR1 LGHNA and CDR2 YSLEER. The CDR3 has 17 amino acids. The CDR3: CASSQEGLSLAKNIQYF. The CDR3 DNA follows: TGCGCCAGCAGCCAAGAGGGACTCTCCTTAGCCAAAAACATTCAGTACTTC.

This clonotype has only a few counts. This chain connects TRBV28 to TRBJ1-2; a weak D match, TRBD1 (6 bases). Germline loops: CDR1 MDHEN, CDR2 SYDVKM. V gave up 5 bases and J gave up 4 bases, with 17 bases separating them. The CDR3 spans 15 residues. CDR3 in amino acids: CASSTREGVAYGYTF. The CDR3 bases are TGTGCCAGCAGTACCCGGGAGGGGGTGGCCTATGGCTACACCTTC.

The rearrangement links TRBV5-1 to TRBJ2-5; TRBD1 matches at 8 bases. The CDR3 is made up of 13 amino acids. CDR1 and CDR2 from the germline V gene are SGHRS and YFSETQ. The V gene end was trimmed by 4 bases and the J gene end by 7 bases; junction bases not matched to a gene: 6. This CDR3 is CASSPGQVGTQYF. The CDR3 region has the DNA TGCGCCAGCAGCCCGGGACAGGTCGGGACCCAGTACTTC.

This clonotype came up many times. The chain links TRBV3-1 to TRBJ2-5; TRBD2 agrees at 10 bases. The CDR3 is 16 amino acids. From germline, CDR1 is LGHDT and CDR2 YNNKEL (reference sequence). After removal of 4 bases from V and 5 bases from J, the junction contained 10 bases not matched to a gene. CDR3 region: CASSPFSGGLTETQYF. CDR3 DNA sequence: TGTGCCAGCAGCCCATTTAGCGGGGGGCTTACTGAGACCCAGTACTTC.

Only a few counts were recorded for this clonotype. The chain combines TRBV11-2 with TRBJ2-2; no firm D call. Trimming removed 2 bases from V and 0 bases from J, with 13 bases in between. The CDR3 has 17 residues. Germline V gene lookup returns CDR1 SGHAT and CDR2 FQNNGV. Here the CDR3 reads CASSLFSLRTNTGELFF. The CDR3 nucleotides are TGTGCCAGCAGCTTATTTTCCCTCAGAACGAACACCGGGGAGCTGTTTTTT.

The chain carries TRBV5-4 and TRBJ2-3; D is uncertain. The CDR3 has 15 amino acids. V lost 0 bases, J lost 2 bases, and 10 bases lay in between. CDR1 and CDR2 from the germline V gene are SGHNT and YYREEE (reference sequence). The CDR3 nucleotides are TGTGCCAGCAGCTTGGGGATGCGGTTCACAGATACGCAGTATTTT. Translated: CASSLGMRFTDTQYF.

V usage is TRBV28 and J usage is TRBJ1-2; no firm D call. V was pared by 8 bases and J by 3 bases, with 28 bases between. This CDR3 region has 18 residues. Germline CDR1 and CDR2: MDHEN and SYDVKM. The CDR3 here is CASGGPWGQSLYYYGYTF. The CDR3 DNA reads as TGTGCCAGCGGTGGGCCGTGGGGTCAATCCCTTTACTACTATGGCTACACCTTC.

J is TRBJ1-2 and V is TRBV11-2; D is possibly TRBD1 (6 bases). This CDR3 has 16 residues. In germline, CDR1 is SGHAT, CDR2 FQNNGV. Trimming left V 3 bases short and J 8 bases short, with 22 bases between. The DNA for the CDR3 is TGTGCCAGCAGCTTGGGACCCACGGGACAAATAGGAGGCTACACCTTC. This translates into CASSLGPTGQIGGYTF.

The V gene is TRBV6-6, the J gene TRBJ1-2, with TRBD1 as a possible D gene (5 bases). Per the germline V gene, CDR1 is MNHNY and CDR2 is SVGAGI (reference sequence). This CDR3 is 14 amino acids long. V shed 4 bases and J shed 4 bases, with 13 bases lying between them. CDR3 coding DNA: TGTGCCAGCAGTTCCAGGGTGTTCGGCTATGGCTACACCTTC. Protein: CASSSRVFGYGYTF.

The CDR3 region is CASSFSRGNEQFF. The CDR3 DNA reads as TGTGCCAGCAGCTTTTCTCGGGGTAATGAGCAGTTCTTC. The chain recombines TRBV7-3 with TRBJ2-1; the D gene is possibly TRBD2 (5 bases). This CDR3 has 13 amino acids. Germline V gives CDR1 SGHTA, CDR2 FQGTGA. V lost 3 bases and J 7 bases, leaving 10 bases between the germline ends.

This chain connects TRBV5-6 to TRBJ1-6, with D unresolved. Germline lookup yields CDR1 SGHDT and CDR2 YYEEEE. The CDR3 covers 13 residues. V was trimmed by 4 bases and J by 7 bases, leaving 9 bases between them. For the CDR3, the DNA is TGTGCCAGCAGCCGCTCCGCGAATTCACCCCTCCACTTT. Protein sequence: CASSRSANSPLHF. Full variable domain (missing parts from reference TRBV5-6 and TRBJ1-6): DAGVTQSPTHLIKTRGQQVTLRCSPKSGHDTVSWYQQALGQGPQFIFQYYEEEERQRGNFPDRFSGHQFPNYSSELNVNALLLGDSALYLCASSRSANSPLHFGNGTRLTVT.

This clonotype was seen ten or more times. The chain couples TRBV29-1 to TRBJ1-1, with 9 nucleotides matching TRBD1. The CDR3 consists of 13 residues. V lost 6 bases and J lost 2; bases outside the gene matches: 4. Germline V gene sequence: CDR1 SQVTM, CDR2 ANQGSEA. This chain's CDR3 is CSVRDRENTEAFF. The CDR3 coding sequence is TGCAGCGTAAGGGACAGGGAAAACACTGAAGCTTTCTTT.

The chain carries TRBV5-5 and TRBJ1-6; D is ambiguous. This CDR3 has 14 amino acids. Germline assignment: CDR1 SGHKS and CDR2 YYEKEE (reference sequence). Trimming pared 3 bases from V and 10 bases from J, leaving 14 bases between. The CDR3 DNA is TGTGCCAGCAGCTACCCCCAAAAGTACTCACCCCTCCACTTT. Translating gives CASSYPQKYSPLHF.

This clonotype showed up many times. The genes are TRBV6-6 and TRBJ1-4; no clear D. CDR1 and CDR2 (germline): MNHNY, SVGAGI (reference sequence). V lost 0 bases and J 6 bases, leaving 8 bases between the germline ends. The CDR3 is 14 residues long. CDR3 in amino acids: CASSYSVRDEKLFF. CDR3 DNA: TGTGCCAGCAGTTACTCGGTGAGGGATGAAAAACTGTTTTTT.

The V and J genes are TRBV4-3 and TRBJ1-6, with TRBD1 matching over 8 bases. The length of the CDR3 is 16 residues. Losses at the gene ends were 0 bases for V and 9 bases for J; bases not matched to a gene: 7. The germline V gene encodes CDR1 LGHNA and CDR2 YSLEER. The CDR3 protein is CASSQDRDRRVSPLHF. In nucleotides, the CDR3 is TGCGCCAGCAGCCAAGACCGGGACAGGCGGGTTTCACCCCTCCACTTT.